These T cell receptor beta chains were read from a single sample in a study of blood T cell repertoires in COVID-19. TCRdb's table, derived via immunoSEQ multiplex PCR, lists solely in-frame clones and lacks some. The profile shows fewer than 350,000 clones, around 90% of them singletons. Sequencing used PBMCs or T cells enriched from blood (not recorded which). The receptors shown here come from a woman between 18 and 29 years old with acute COVID-19. Both conserved end residues are part of each CDR3. D genes are given only for firm matches. Size is stated for part of the rows, as once, few or many counts, or as a class when the clone is expanded.

>TRBV6-5|-|-|TRBJ1-5
TGTGCCAGCAGTCAAAATCAGCCCCAGCATTTT
CASSQNQPQHF
>TRBV19|-|-|TRBJ2-3
TGTGCCAGTAGTAAGGGGACAGATACGCAGTATTTT
CASSKGTDTQYF
>TRBV12-5|-|-|TRBJ2-2
TGTGCTAGTGGTTTTTTCGGTGGTGGCACCGGGGAGCTGTTTTTT
CASGFFGGGTGELFF
>TRBV28|-|TRBD1|TRBJ2-7
TGTGCCAGCACTAGCCCGGGACAGGGGGCCTACGAGCAGTACTTC
CASTSPGQGAYEQYF
>TRBV5-1|-|TRBD2|TRBJ2-1
TGCGCCAGCAGCCCGGCCACGGGGGGTTCCTACAATGAGCAGTTCTTC
CASSPATGGSYNEQFF
>TRBV15|-|-|TRBJ2-4
TGTGCCACCAGCAGAGATCATAGAGGGGGAGGGAACATTCAGTACTTC
CATSRDHRGGGNIQYF
>TRBV27|-|TRBD1|TRBJ1-1
TGTGCCAGCAGTTTACTTAAGGGGGCTCAGGAGGGCACTGAAGCTTTCTTT
CASSLLKGAQEGTEAFF
>TRBV7-3|-|-|TRBJ1-6
TGTGCCAGCAGCTTAACCACAGATTCACCCCTCCACTTT
CASSLTTDSPLHF
>TRBV28|-|-|TRBJ2-5
TGTGCCAGCAGTGCACCCTCAGGTCAGGGGTACCAAGAGACCCAGTACTTC
CASSAPSGQGYQETQYF
>TRBV7-2|-|-|TRBJ2-3
TGTGCCAGCAGCCCCGAGGGGGGGCCCTGGCGTTACACGCAGTATTTT
CASSPEGGPWRYTQYF
>TRBV9|-|-|TRBJ2-7
TGTGCCAGCAGCGTGGGTGACTTGAGCTCCTACGAGCAGTACTTC
CASSVGDLSSYEQYF
>TRBV5-1|-|-|TRBJ2-7
TGCGCCAGCAGCCCCGGGATTTACGAGCAGTACTTC
CASSPGIYEQYF
>TRBV5-5|-|-|TRBJ1-1
TGTGCCAGCAGCCCCGTGGGGGGGCTAGACACTGAAGCTTTCTTT
CASSPVGGLDTEAFF
>TRBV7-8|-|TRBD1|TRBJ2-3
TGTGCCAGCAGCCCTATGACAGGGGAGTTTCGAACAGATACGCAGTATTTT
CASSPMTGEFRTDTQYF
>TRBV11-2|-|-|TRBJ2-3
TGTGCCAGCAGCTTACCCCAGGCACGGACAGATACGCAGTATTTT
CASSLPQARTDTQYF
>TRBV7-2|-|-|TRBJ1-4
TGTGCCAGCAGCTTTGGAGGGCTTAATGAAAAACTGTTTTTT
CASSFGGLNEKLFF
>TRBV10-3|-|TRBD1|TRBJ1-1
TGTGCCATCAGTGAGGGGGGGACAGGGATCACGGCTGAAGCTTTCTTT
CAISEGGTGITAEAFF
>TRBV5-4|-|TRBD2|TRBJ2-7
TGTGCCAGCAGCTTGGTGGGGACTAGCGGTAATACCTACGAGCAGTACTTC
CASSLVGTSGNTYEQYF
>TRBV5-6|-|TRBD2|TRBJ2-7
TGTGCCAGCAGCCCGGGACTAGCGAGTTACGAGCAGTACTTC
CASSPGLASYEQYF
>TRBV7-7|-|TRBD2|TRBJ2-3
TGTGCCAGCAGCTTAGCCCCTAGCGGGGCCACAGATACGCAGTATTTT
CASSLAPSGATDTQYF
>TRBV5-1|-|-|TRBJ1-4
TGCGCCAGCAGCTTGGGCGGGACCCTCGGGGAAAAACTGTTTTTT
CASSLGGTLGEKLFF
>TRBV10-1|-|-|TRBJ1-2
TGCGCCAGCAGTGAGTCGCCAGGGCATGGCTACACCTTC
CASSESPGHGYTF
>TRBV10-3|-|-|TRBJ2-1
TGTGCCATCATGGCGGGAAGGAGCAATGAGCAGTTCTTC
CAIMAGRSNEQFF
>TRBV18|-|TRBD2|TRBJ2-5
TGTGCCAGCTCACCGCTCCGACTAGCGGGAGTAGAGACCCAGTACTTC
CASSPLRLAGVETQYF
>TRBV7-8|-|-|TRBJ2-1
TGTGCCAGCAGCTTACGGGAGACCGACAATGAGCAGTTCTTC
CASSLRETDNEQFF
>TRBV19|-|-|TRBJ2-1
TGTGCCAGTAGTATTCGGGTGTCAGGGTTCTACAATGAGCAGTTCTTC
CASSIRVSGFYNEQFF
>TRBV9|-|-|TRBJ2-2
TGTGCCAGCAGCTACCGTAGTATCGCGGAGTTCACCGGGGAGCTGTTTTTT
CASSYRSIAEFTGELFF
>TRBV6-2/TRBV6-3|-|-|TRBJ2-1
TGTGCCAGCAGTTTTGTGCGGGAGCAGTTCTTC
CASSFVREQFF
>TRBV19|-|-|TRBJ2-3
TGTGCCAGTAGTACCGGACTCGCAGATACGCAGTATTTT
CASSTGLADTQYF
>TRBV18|-|-|TRBJ2-1
TGTGCCAGCTCACCGGATTCTGGTTGGAGAAATGAGCAGTTCTTC
CASSPDSGWRNEQFF
>TRBV11-3|-|TRBD1|TRBJ2-5
TGTGCCAGCAGCCCTCGGGACAGTCAAGAGACCCAGTACTTC
CASSPRDSQETQYF
>TRBV7-9|many|-|TRBJ1-3
TGTGCCAGCAGCTTAGGTAACGAGCGGAACACCATATATTTT
CASSLGNERNTIYF
>TRBV6-4|-|TRBD1|TRBJ2-1
TGTGCCAGCAGTGAAGAAAGGACAGGGACTTACGAGCAGTTCTTC
CASSEERTGTYEQFF
>TRBV10-2|-|TRBD1|TRBJ2-7
TGCGCCAGCCTCTTGCGGACAGGGGGTTACGAGCAGTACTTC
CASLLRTGGYEQYF
>TRBV6-4|-|-|TRBJ2-3
TGTGCCAGCAGTGACTACAAAACAGATACGCAGTATTTT
CASSDYKTDTQYF
>TRBV4-1|-|TRBD1|TRBJ1-6
TGCGCCAGCGGACAGGGGTGGGGTTCACCCCTCCACTTT
CASGQGWGSPLHF
>TRBV5-1|once|-|TRBJ1-2
TGCGCCAGCAGCTTGGGCGCCAGGCTGTCGAGTGGCTACACCTTC
CASSLGARLSSGYTF
>TRBV15|-|-|TRBJ1-3
TGTGCCACCAGCAGAGATCGGGGCTCTGGAAACACCATATATTTT
CATSRDRGSGNTIYF
>TRBV4-2|-|-|TRBJ1-5
TGTGCCAGCAGCCAAGATATTAATCAGCCCCAGCATTTT
CASSQDINQPQHF
>TRBV28|-|TRBD1|TRBJ1-2
TGTGCCAGCATCACCGGTGTCAGGGGGTATGACTATGGCTACACCTTC
CASITGVRGYDYGYTF